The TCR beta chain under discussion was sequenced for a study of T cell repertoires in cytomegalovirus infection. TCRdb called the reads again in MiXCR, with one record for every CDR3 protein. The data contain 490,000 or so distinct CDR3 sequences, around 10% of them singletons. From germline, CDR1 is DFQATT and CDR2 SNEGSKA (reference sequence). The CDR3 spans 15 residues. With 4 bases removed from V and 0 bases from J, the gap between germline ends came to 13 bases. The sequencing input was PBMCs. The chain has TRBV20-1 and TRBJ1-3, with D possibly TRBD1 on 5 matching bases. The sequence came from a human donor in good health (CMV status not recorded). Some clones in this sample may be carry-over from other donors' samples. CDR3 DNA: TGCAGTGCTACTGAAAGACAGAGCTCTGGAAACACCATATATTTT. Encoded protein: CSATERQSSGNTIYF.